A single sample gave rise to the 28 T cell receptor beta chains below, sequenced in a study of shared clonotypes between healthy human individuals. Positive CCR7 selection of CD45RO-negative cells yielded the naive CD8 cells, and terminally differentiated effector memory CD45RA+ cells were excluded. The method was immunoSEQ multiplex PCR; TCRdb's version includes in-frame clones alone and lacks a portion of them. The sample yields about 1,800,000 clones, approximately 94% seen once. Sequences were obtained from naive CD8+ T cells sorted from blood. The receptor source for this set is a man in his late teens or twenties in good health.

The chain recombines TRBV9 with TRBJ1-1; D is uncertain. Trimming cost V 3 bases and J 5 bases, with 11 bases left between them. CDR1 SGDLS and CDR2 YYNGEE come from the germline V gene. The CDR3 length is 13 residues. The CDR3 region is CASSAAGDTEAFF. As DNA, the CDR3 is TGTGCCAGCAGCGCCGCCGGGGATACTGAAGCTTTCTTT. The complete variable domain, with remaining parts taken from reference TRBV9 and TRBJ1-1, reads DSGVTQTPKHLITATGQRVTLRCSPRSGDLSVYWYQQSLDQGLQFLIQYYNGEERAKGNILERFSAQQFPDLHSELNLSSLELGDSALYFCASSAAGDTEAFFGQGTRLTVV.

This sequence joins TRBV4-1 and TRBJ1-1; possibly TRBD1 for D (5 bases). The CDR3 runs 16 residues. Germline CDR1 reads MGHRA; CDR2 reads YSYEKL. With 0 bases removed from V and 3 bases from J, the gap between germline ends came to 14 bases. CDR3 sequence: CASSQDFVGADTEAFF. The CDR3 DNA reads as TGCGCCAGCAGCCAAGATTTTGTAGGGGCGGACACTGAAGCTTTCTTT.

In the case of this clone: The same CDR3 can be traced to other DNA sequences in this sample. The chain links TRBV9 to TRBJ1-1; 7 nucleotides agree with TRBD1. V gave up 4 bases and J gave up 4 bases; unmatched junction bases: 4. The CDR3 has 13 residues. Germline V gene sequence: CDR1 SGDLS, CDR2 YYNGEE. The CDR3 nucleotides read TGTGCCAGCAGCTTAGGGGGCAGCACTGAAGCTTTCTTT. Amino acid sequence: CASSLGGSTEAFF.

Details on this clone: The same CDR3 arises from other DNA sequences in this sample as well. The V call is TRBV5-1, the J call TRBJ2-3; TRBD1 is a possible D gene (6 bases). The V gene's germline CDR1 is SGHRS and CDR2 YFSETQ. V was trimmed by 0 bases and J by 0 bases, leaving 8 bases between them. CDR3 length: 15 residues. The CDR3 nucleotides read TGCGCCAGCAGCTTGGGGACAGCAAGCACAGATACGCAGTATTTT. Translating it yields CASSLGTASTDTQYF.

This clone was seen just once. The CDR3 region is CATSRDRKFDGYTF. The DNA of the CDR3 is TGTGCCACCAGCCGGGACAGAAAATTTGATGGCTACACCTTC. This chain uses TRBV15 with TRBJ1-2, with TRBD1 matching over 7 bases. The J segment lost 6 bases and the V segment lost 5 bases, leaving 9 bases of the junction unmatched. This CDR3 contains 14 residues. Germline CDR1 LNHNV, CDR2 YYDKDF (reference sequence). The full variable domain, in which reference TRBV15 and TRBJ1-2 provide the parts outside the CDR3, is DAMVIQNPRYQVTQFGKPVTLSCSQTLNHNVMYWYQQKSSQAPKLLFHYYDKDFNNEADTPDNFQSRRPNTSFCFLDIRSPGLGDTAMYLCATSRDRKFDGYTFGSGTRLTVV.

This chain joins TRBV5-1 and TRBJ2-7; D is perhaps TRBD2 (6 bases). Per the germline V gene, CDR1 is SGHRS and CDR2 is YFSETQ. V lost 3 bases and J 3 bases, leaving 22 bases between the germline ends. CDR3 length equals 17 residues. DNA for the CDR3: TGCGCCAGCAGCTACCCGGGTGGGAGGACTGTAGGCTACGAGCAGTACTTC. Its translation is CASSYPGGRTVGYEQYF.

The V gene is TRBV7-9, the J gene TRBJ2-7, with 8 positions matching TRBD2. CDR1 and CDR2 (germline): SEHNR, FQNEAQ (reference sequence). V lost 4 bases, J lost 3 bases, and 5 bases stayed unmatched. The CDR3 totals 14 residues. For the CDR3, the DNA is TGTGCCAGCAGCTCAGGGACTAGGATCTACGAGCAGTACTTC. Protein sequence: CASSSGTRIYEQYF.

The V and J genes are TRBV18 and TRBJ2-2; 8 bases line up with TRBD1. Per the germline V gene, CDR1 is KGHSH and CDR2 is LQKENI. The trim removed 8 bases at V and 4 bases at J, leaving 12 bases unmatched. There are 16 residues in the CDR3. The CDR3, as DNA: TGTGCCAGCACGAAAGACAGGGGAGAAAGCACCGGGGAGCTGTTTTTT. It encodes CASTKDRGESTGELFF.

The gene calls are TRBV27 and TRBJ2-3; D may be TRBD2 (6 bases). Trimming removed 5 bases from V and 2 bases from J, with 8 bases in between. This CDR3 comprises 13 residues. Germline V gene sequence: CDR1 MNHEY, CDR2 SMNVEV (reference sequence). The CDR3 loop reads CASSRLVTDTQYF. The CDR3 DNA follows: TGTGCCAGCAGTCGACTAGTCACAGATACGCAGTATTTT.

The count of this clone is one. Additional DNA sequences in this sample encode the identical CDR3. The chain employs TRBV15 and TRBJ1-3; D perhaps matches TRBD1 (6 bases). The CDR3 totals 15 residues. Trimming pared 0 bases from V and 4 bases from J, leaving 10 bases between. The germline V gene encodes CDR1 LNHNV and CDR2 YYDKDF (reference sequence). For the CDR3, the DNA is TGTGCCACCAGCAGAGACCGGGGGCAAGGAAACACCATATATTTT. This gives the protein CATSRDRGQGNTIYF.

The chain employs TRBV13 and TRBJ2-5; 9 bases align to TRBD1. Unmatched junction bases numbered 7, after V lost 6 bases and J lost 5 bases. The length of the CDR3 is 14 residues. Germline CDR1 reads PRHDT; CDR2 reads FYEKMQ (reference sequence). The CDR3 DNA reads as TGTGCCAGCAGGGAACAGGGGGCCTTGGAGACCCAGTACTTC. Protein product: CASREQGALETQYF.

The chain is built from TRBV29-1 and TRBJ2-7; D is undetermined. There are 11 residues in the CDR3. Germline V gene data show CDR1 as SQVTM and CDR2 as ANQGSEA. V was clipped by 5 bases and J by 5 bases, with 10 bases between them. DNA of the CDR3: TGCAGCGTTAGGCAGAACAACGAGCAGTACTTC. As protein: CSVRQNNEQYF.

Concerning this clone: Mismatch with germline at one junction end may stem from a read error. This chain uses TRBV7-9 with TRBJ2-2; tentative D call: TRBD2 (5 bases). CDR1 and CDR2 (germline): SEHNR, FQNEAQ (reference sequence). The CDR3 is 14 residues long. CDR3 DNA sequence: TGTGCCAGCAGCCCAGCGGTGAACCCCGGGGAGCTGTTTTTT. As protein: CASSPAVNPGELFF.

This rearrangement joins TRBV7-2 to TRBJ2-3, with D perhaps TRBD1 or TRBD2 (5 bases each). Germline V CDR1 and CDR2: SGHTA, FQGNSA. Trimming shortened V by 5 bases and J by 2 bases, and 20 bases separated the two germline ends. This CDR3 region has 17 residues. In DNA, the CDR3 is TGTGCCAGCAGCCCGGAGGAGGCAGGGCGGGTCACAGATACGCAGTATTTT. Residues: CASSPEEAGRVTDTQYF.

This chain joins TRBV7-9 and TRBJ2-5; D remains unclear. Deletions cut 6 bases from V and 6 bases from J, with 5 bases between. The length of the CDR3 is 10 residues. CDR1 and CDR2 (germline): SEHNR, FQNEAQ (reference sequence). CDR3 residues: CASRGKTQYF. The CDR3 DNA follows: TGTGCCAGCAGGGGGAAGACCCAGTACTTC.

This chain uses TRBV5-5 with TRBJ1-6, with TRBD1 matching 8 bases. V was clipped by 4 bases and J by 6 bases; unmatched bases: 6. CDR3 length: 15 residues. Germline V gene data show CDR1 as SGHKS and CDR2 as YYEKEE (reference sequence). The DNA for the CDR3 is TGTGCCAGCAGCCCGGACAGGGTTGGTAATTCACCCCTCCACTTT. The encoded protein is CASSPDRVGNSPLHF.

V is TRBV9 and J is TRBJ2-7; 9 nucleotides agree with TRBD2. With 0 bases clipped from V and 1 base from J, the junction kept 5 bases outside the gene matches. The CDR3 spans 16 residues. Germline loops: CDR1 SGDLS, CDR2 YYNGEE. CDR3 nucleotide sequence: TGTGCCAGCAGCGTAGCTAGCGGGGACCCATCCTACGAGCAGTACTTC. This sequence encodes CASSVASGDPSYEQYF.

The chain combines TRBV7-8 with TRBJ2-3; D gene ambiguous. Trimming removed 5 bases from V and 0 bases from J, with 15 bases in between. Germline V CDR1 and CDR2: SGHVS, FQNEAQ. This CDR3 is built from 16 residues. CDR3 residues: CASSTKGWPSTDTQYF. Here the CDR3 DNA reads TGTGCCAGCAGCACAAAGGGTTGGCCTAGCACAGATACGCAGTATTTT.

The J gene is TRBJ2-3, the V gene TRBV5-1, with 9 bases fitting TRBD2. This CDR3 has 16 amino acids. Germline V gene sequence: CDR1 SGHRS, CDR2 YFSETQ. J gave up 5 bases and V 0 bases, and 7 bases lay outside the gene matches. Here the CDR3 reads CASSLEPSGGLDTQYF. Written as DNA, the CDR3 is TGCGCCAGCAGCTTGGAACCGAGCGGGGGGTTAGATACGCAGTATTTT. The whole variable domain, remainder taken from reference TRBV5-1 and TRBJ2-3, is KAGVTQTPRYLIKTRGQQVTLSCSPISGHRSVSWYQQTPGQGLQFLFEYFSETQRNKGNFPGRFSGRQFSNSRSEMNVSTLELGDSALYLCASSLEPSGGLDTQYFGPGTRLTVL.

V gene TRBV27 combines with J gene TRBJ1-1; D may be TRBD1 (5 bases). The CDR3 covers 14 residues. V was clipped by 3 bases and J by 1 base, with 9 bases between them. Germline V gene lookup returns CDR1 MNHEY and CDR2 SMNVEV (reference sequence). The CDR3 is CASSLRDANTEAFF. The CDR3 DNA reads as TGTGCCAGCAGTTTGAGGGACGCGAACACTGAAGCTTTCTTT.

A word on this clone: This same CDR3 is encoded by further DNA sequences in the sample. The V and J genes are TRBV9 and TRBJ2-3, with a tentative D call TRBD2 (5 bases). Germline values: CDR1 SGDLS, CDR2 YYNGEE. The CDR3 extends over 15 amino acids. Trimming cost V 0 bases and J 0 bases, with 8 bases left between them. The CDR3 DNA sequence: TGTGCCAGCAGCGTAGCGGGATCAAGCACAGATACGCAGTATTTT. Its protein product is CASSVAGSSTDTQYF.

The chain couples TRBV6-5 to TRBJ2-2; the match to TRBD1 covers 7 bases. Germline V CDR1 and CDR2: MNHEY, SVGAGI. Losses at the gene ends were 0 bases for V and 4 bases for J; bases not matched to a gene: 2. The CDR3 runs to 15 residues. The CDR3 sequence is CASSYSTGTTGELFF. In nucleotides, the CDR3 is TGTGCCAGCAGTTACTCGACAGGGACCACCGGGGAGCTGTTTTTT.

The rearrangement uses TRBV19 and TRBJ1-1, with D unclear. The V gene lost 1 base and the J gene lost 8 bases, with 11 bases spanning the gap. In germline, CDR1 is LNHDA, CDR2 SQIVND (reference sequence). This CDR3 is built from 13 residues. In nucleotides, the CDR3 is TGTGCCAGTAGTATAGCGGAGCAGCGGGAAGCTTTCTTT. It is translated as CASSIAEQREAFF.

The genes are TRBV27 and TRBJ2-3; 7 bases are a match to TRBD2. Trimming at V came to 7 bases and at J to 4 bases, leaving 5 bases not matched to a gene. This CDR3 is 13 amino acids long. CDR1 and CDR2 from the germline V gene are MNHEY and SMNVEV (reference sequence). CDR3 protein: CASTVAGADTQYF. The CDR3 DNA is TGTGCCAGCACGGTCGCGGGAGCAGATACGCAGTATTTT.

The count of this clone is one. This same CDR3 is encoded by further DNA sequences in the sample. The gene calls are TRBV18 and TRBJ2-1, with 9 bases identical to TRBD2. This CDR3 is built from 15 residues. Germline V CDR1 and CDR2: KGHSH, LQKENI. The trim removed 6 bases at V and 3 bases at J, leaving 6 bases unmatched. This chain's CDR3 is CASSPSGAIYNEQFF. As DNA, the CDR3 is TGTGCCAGCTCGCCTAGCGGGGCCATCTACAATGAGCAGTTCTTC. Variable domain in full (rest from reference TRBV18 and TRBJ2-1): NAGVMQNPRHLVRRRGQEARLRCSPMKGHSHVYWYRQLPEEGLKFMVYLQKENIIDESGMPKERFSAEFPKEGPSILRIQQVVRGDSAAYFCASSPSGAIYNEQFFGPGTRLTVL.

In regard to this clone: In the same sample, other DNA sequences code for this CDR3. The chain recombines TRBV15 with TRBJ1-4; D gene uncertain. Trimming took 0 bases from V and 8 from J, leaving 13 bases between them. CDR1 LNHNV and CDR2 YYDKDF come from the germline V gene (reference sequence). The CDR3 runs to 15 residues. Written as DNA, the CDR3 is TGTGCCACCAGCAGAGATCGGTCGGGAGGAGAAAAACTGTTTTTT. It is translated as CATSRDRSGGEKLFF.

The chain's CDR3 is CAISDLDLSNQPQHF. As DNA, the CDR3 is TGTGCCATCAGTGATTTGGACCTTAGCAATCAGCCCCAGCATTTT. This chain uses TRBV10-3 with TRBJ1-5; no definite D call. CDR1 is ENHRY, CDR2 SYGVKD, per germline. This CDR3 region has 15 residues. V gave up 3 bases and J gave up 0 bases, with 9 bases separating them.

This rearrangement joins TRBV13 to TRBJ2-5; 11 bases fit TRBD2. Germline CDR1 and CDR2: PRHDT and FYEKMQ (reference sequence). The V gene end was trimmed by 5 bases and the J gene end by 5 bases; junction bases not matched to a gene: 4. The CDR3 spans 14 residues. The CDR3 region is CASSLGLADETQYF. The CDR3 DNA follows: TGTGCCAGCAGCCTGGGACTAGCGGATGAGACCCAGTACTTC.